The subject of this entry is one T cell receptor (beta chain). The target antigen is unknown. This record comes from a study of T cells in narcolepsy. Study information: Donors had narcolepsy type 1 or type 2, or were healthy controls.

Assay used: immunoSEQ multiplex PCR; TCRdb lists only in-frame clones, some missing. The sample includes approximately 24,000 clones, about 86% of them seen just once. Study-wide results and limits: Blood of same and different patients, but not healthy controls, reportedly held recurring autoreactive clonotypes. Some memory CD4+ repertoires had no autoreactive clone sequences. Same-patient CSF and blood CD4+ T cell clonotypes included HCRT-specific and TRIB2-specific autoreactive ones.

The sequenced material came from CD45RA- memory CD4+ T cells from PBMCs. This TCR was sampled from a human donor with narcolepsy.

The CDR3 DNA follows: TGTGCCTGCGGGTCTACTGACGGAGCTTTCTTT. It codes for CACGSTDGAFF. The chain combines TRBV30 with TRBJ1-1; D unresolved. V was pared by 6 bases and J by 10 bases, with 15 bases between. The CDR3 has 11 residues. Germline V CDR1 and CDR2: GTSNPN, SVGIG (reference sequence).